This T cell receptor (beta chain) was sequenced for a study of blood T cell repertoires in COVID-19. For the study at large: Spain, Italy and the United States supplied samples that represented acute and convalescent COVID-19. T cells, B-cell-depleted T cells, or PBMCs supplied cDNA or gDNA.

Germline assignment: CDR1 SEHNR and CDR2 FQNEAQ (reference sequence). This CDR3 has 15 residues. J was trimmed by 2 bases and V by 1 base; bases with no gene match: 3. Clones were read by immunoSEQ multiplex PCR, and TCRdb kept only the in-frame ones, dropping some. The data show roughly 130,000 clones, less than 90% seen once. The sequenced sample was peripheral blood. The receptor was derived from a human donor with COVID-19, enrolled during active disease. The donor label of this sample is uncertain. The J gene is TRBJ2-7, the V gene TRBV7-9, with 9 bases matching TRBD2. The CDR3 region has the DNA TGTGCCAGCAGCTTAGGACTAGCGGTTACCTACGAGCAGTACTTC. Its translation is CASSLGLAVTYEQYF.